The 9 T cell receptor beta chains reported below all come from one sample, sequenced in a study of identical twins (dated by TCRdb to the mid-2010s). The library was built by means of 5' RACE. The sequencing machine was an Illumina HiSeq 2000. Using fastp trimming at Q25 and MiXCR clonotype assembly, TCRdb reanalyzed the public sequencing data and kept in-frame beta chains. When rows share a CDR3 protein, they turn into one entry using the most common DNA and genes. Recorded for this sample are 200,000 to 250,000 distinct CDR3 sequences; around 8.1% of them occurred a single time. The ten largest clones add up to more than 1.5% of the sample. This sample also appeared in a second study, on yellow fever vaccine responses in identical twins.

The sequenced sample was memory (CD45RO+) T cells sorted from blood. Read against the paper, the sample's cell subset or site label means: CD45RO+ enriched T cells. Every receptor here comes from a woman aged 18-29 years in good health.

This chain joins TRBV29-1 and TRBJ2-5; tentatively, D is TRBD1 (6 bases). V was cut by 3 bases and J by 7 bases, with 15 bases left in between. This CDR3 has 13 residues. Germline V lookup: CDR1 SQVTM, CDR2 ANQGSEA. CDR3 nucleotide sequence: TGCAGCGTTGATTCAGGGGCGGTGGGGACCCAGTACTTC. Amino acid sequence: CSVDSGAVGTQYF.

V is TRBV27 and J is TRBJ2-7; 11 nucleotides agree with TRBD2. Germline values: CDR1 MNHEY, CDR2 SMNVEV (reference sequence). CDR3 length equals 16 residues. J lost 4 bases, V lost 4 bases, and 9 bases had no gene match. In nucleotides, the CDR3 is TGTGCCAGCAGTTGGGGACGGGGACTAGCGGTTTACGAGCAGTACTTC. Its translation is CASSWGRGLAVYEQYF.

In its sample, this clonotype was seen many times. CDR3 sequence reads: CASSVGAGTGEQYF. The CDR3 DNA reads as TGTGCCAGCAGCGTAGGGGCCGGGACCGGCGAGCAGTACTTC. The V call is TRBV9, the J call TRBJ2-7; D may match TRBD1 or TRBD2 (5 bases each). From germline, CDR1 is SGDLS and CDR2 YYNGEE. The CDR3 is 14 residues long. The V and J ends lost 0 bases and 6 bases respectively, with 13 bases between them.

There are many counts of this clonotype. The chain has TRBV5-1 and TRBJ1-1; D ambiguous. The CDR3 has 14 residues. V dropped 7 bases and J dropped 4 bases, with 17 bases sitting between them. Germline loops: CDR1 SGHRS, CDR2 YFSETQ. The CDR3 reads CASSLLGKGTEAFF. The CDR3 DNA sequence: TGCGCCAGCTCACTGCTGGGGAAGGGCACTGAAGCTTTCTTT.

V and J are TRBV10-2 and TRBJ2-2; 11 bases are shared with TRBD2. This CDR3 contains 16 residues. With V trimmed by 6 bases and J by 1 base, 4 bases remained unmatched. Germline values: CDR1 WSHSY, CDR2 SAAADI. The CDR3 DNA reads as TGCGCCAGCAGATCCGGGACTAGCGGGAACACCGGGGAGCTGTTTTTT. It specifies CASRSGTSGNTGELFF.

This clonotype was observed many times. V usage is TRBV12-3 or TRBV12-4 and J usage is TRBJ2-1; 7 nucleotides agree with TRBD2. CDR3 length: 11 amino acids. The junction had 1 base not matched to a gene; V was cut back by 6 bases and J by 8 bases. The CDR3 DNA sequence: TGTGCCAGCAGACGGGGGGATGAGCAGTTCTTC. Protein: CASRRGDEQFF.

This clonotype was detected many times. This chain uses TRBV27 with TRBJ2-5; 10 bases match TRBD1. CDR1 is MNHEY, CDR2 SMNVEV, per germline (reference sequence). Trimming at V came to 6 bases and at J to 4 bases, leaving 8 bases not matched to a gene. The CDR3 runs to 15 residues. The CDR3 DNA is TGTGCCAGCAGCCGAGGGGACAGGGGTGTAGAGACCCAGTACTTC. The encoded protein is CASSRGDRGVETQYF.

In this sample, this clonotype turned up a few times. V is TRBV6-1 and J is TRBJ2-7; either TRBD1 or TRBD2 may supply D (5 bases each). V was trimmed by 2 bases and J by 4 bases, leaving 18 bases between them. The V gene's germline CDR1 is MNHNS and CDR2 SASEGT. CDR3 length equals 16 residues. CDR3 DNA sequence: TGTGCCAGCAGTGAAATAAGGGTTCGGGGCCCTTACGAGCAGTACTTC. It is translated as CASSEIRVRGPYEQYF.

The chain combines TRBV27 with TRBJ1-2; D remains ambiguous. Germline CDR1 reads MNHEY; CDR2 reads SMNVEV (reference sequence). The V gene lost 3 bases and the J gene lost 2 bases, with 7 bases spanning the gap. The CDR3 has 13 residues. For the CDR3, the DNA is TGTGCCAGCAGTTTTATCGGGAACTATGGCTACACCTTC. Amino acids: CASSFIGNYGYTF.